The sequence of this T cell receptor beta chain was determined in a study of OX40 agonist ivuxolimab in advanced cancers. Profiling relied on immunoSEQ multiplex PCR, and the TCRdb table lists in-frame clones only, not all of them. The data show some 9,000 clones, around 89% seen once. The germline V gene has CDR1 LGHNA and CDR2 YSLEER. CDR3 size: 16 residues. J gave up 1 base and V 0 bases, and 5 bases lay outside the gene matches. Systemic immunosuppression or a history of autoimmune disease excluded patients. Sample: CD4+ or CD8+ T cells sorted from blood, taken in a trial of the OX40 agonist ivuxolimab. J is TRBJ2-5 and V is TRBV4-3, with 7 bases matching TRBD2. This receptor was identified in an adult with an advanced solid tumor such as melanoma, head and neck, liver or kidney cancer. This CDR3 reads CASSQESGTTQETQYF. CDR3 in DNA: TGCGCCAGCAGCCAAGAAAGCGGGACGACCCAAGAGACCCAGTACTTC.